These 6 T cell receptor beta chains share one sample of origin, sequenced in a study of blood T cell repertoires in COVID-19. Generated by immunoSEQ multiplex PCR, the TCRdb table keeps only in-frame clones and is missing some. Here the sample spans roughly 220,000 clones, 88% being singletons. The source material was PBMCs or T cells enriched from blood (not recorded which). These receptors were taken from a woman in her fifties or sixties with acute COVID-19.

The CDR3 DNA reads TGTGCCAGCAGCGCCGGTGGTAGCGGGAGTGTGACCCAGTACTTC. Translating gives CASSAGGSGSVTQYF. V gene TRBV5-6 combines with J gene TRBJ2-5; 9 bases fit TRBD2. The V gene's germline CDR1 is SGHDT and CDR2 YYEEEE. This CDR3 has 15 amino acids. J lost 7 bases, V lost 4 bases, and 11 bases had no gene match.

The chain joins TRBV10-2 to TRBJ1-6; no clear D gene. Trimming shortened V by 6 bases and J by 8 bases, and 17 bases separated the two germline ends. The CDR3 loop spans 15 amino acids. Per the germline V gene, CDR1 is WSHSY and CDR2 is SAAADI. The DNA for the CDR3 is TGCGCCAGCAGGAGGGAGATCCTGGTGGATTCACCCCTCCACTTT. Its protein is CASRREILVDSPLHF.

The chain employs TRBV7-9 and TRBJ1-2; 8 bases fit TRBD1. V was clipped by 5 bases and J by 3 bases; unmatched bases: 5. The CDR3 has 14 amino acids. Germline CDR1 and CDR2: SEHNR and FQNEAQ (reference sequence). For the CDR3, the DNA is TGTGCCAGCAGCCCCTGGGACAGGTACTATGGCTACACCTTC. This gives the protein CASSPWDRYYGYTF.

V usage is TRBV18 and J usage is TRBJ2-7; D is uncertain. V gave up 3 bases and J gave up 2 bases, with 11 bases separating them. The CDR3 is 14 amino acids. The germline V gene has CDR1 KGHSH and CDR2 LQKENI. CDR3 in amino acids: CASSPRTDTYEQYF. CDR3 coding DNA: TGTGCCAGCTCACCGAGAACAGATACCTACGAGCAGTACTTC.

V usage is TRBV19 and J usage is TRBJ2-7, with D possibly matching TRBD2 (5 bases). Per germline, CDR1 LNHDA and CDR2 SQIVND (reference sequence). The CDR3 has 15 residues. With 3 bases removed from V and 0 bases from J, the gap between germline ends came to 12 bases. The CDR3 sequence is CASSIGGHSSYEQYF. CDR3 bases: TGTGCCAGTAGTATTGGCGGGCACAGCTCCTACGAGCAGTACTTC.

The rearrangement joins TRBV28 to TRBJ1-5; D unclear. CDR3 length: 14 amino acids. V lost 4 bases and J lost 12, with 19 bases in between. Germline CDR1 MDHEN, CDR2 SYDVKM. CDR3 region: CASSSNMVRGLQHF. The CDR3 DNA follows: TGTGCCAGCAGTTCAAATATGGTCCGAGGGCTCCAGCATTTT.